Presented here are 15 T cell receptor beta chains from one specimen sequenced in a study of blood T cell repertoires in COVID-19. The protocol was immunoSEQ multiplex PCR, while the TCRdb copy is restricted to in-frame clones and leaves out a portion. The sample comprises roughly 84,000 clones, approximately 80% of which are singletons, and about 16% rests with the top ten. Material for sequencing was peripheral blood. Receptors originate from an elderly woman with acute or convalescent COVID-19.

The CDR3 region is CASSLDSMNTEAFF. In DNA, the CDR3 is TGTGCCAGCAGCCTGGACAGCATGAACACTGAAGCTTTCTTT. This chain links TRBV9 with TRBJ1-1; D possibly corresponds to TRBD1 (6 bases). Germline lookup yields CDR1 SGDLS and CDR2 YYNGEE. The V gene lost 4 bases and the J gene lost 0 bases, with 10 bases spanning the gap. The CDR3 totals 14 residues. Complete variable domain (other parts from reference TRBV9 and TRBJ1-1): DSGVTQTPKHLITATGQRVTLRCSPRSGDLSVYWYQQSLDQGLQFLIQYYNGEERAKGNILERFSAQQFPDLHSELNLSSLELGDSALYFCASSLDSMNTEAFFGQGTRLTVV.

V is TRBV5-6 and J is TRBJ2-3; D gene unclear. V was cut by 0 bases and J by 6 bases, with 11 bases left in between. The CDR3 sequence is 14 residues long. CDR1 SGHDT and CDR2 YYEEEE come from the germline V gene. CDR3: CASSLVQVHDTQYF. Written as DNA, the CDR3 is TGTGCCAGCAGCTTGGTCCAGGTGCATGATACGCAGTATTTT.

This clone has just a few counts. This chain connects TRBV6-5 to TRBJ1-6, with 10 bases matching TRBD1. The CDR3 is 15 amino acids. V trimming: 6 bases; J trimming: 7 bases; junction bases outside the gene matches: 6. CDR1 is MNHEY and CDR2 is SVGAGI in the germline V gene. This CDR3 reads CASSRGTGVNSPLHF. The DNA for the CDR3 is TGTGCCAGCAGCAGAGGGACAGGGGTGAATTCACCCCTCCACTTT.

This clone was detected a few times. CDR3 in amino acids: CASSEARTGGLQPQHF. The CDR3 DNA is TGTGCCAGCAGTGAAGCCCGGACAGGGGGCCTTCAGCCCCAGCATTTT. The V call is TRBV6-1, the J call TRBJ1-5; the match to TRBD1 covers 11 bases. Looked up from germline, CDR1 is MNHNS and CDR2 is SASEGT. Trimming removed 0 bases from V and 6 bases from J; junction bases left unmatched: 4. CDR3 size: 16 residues.

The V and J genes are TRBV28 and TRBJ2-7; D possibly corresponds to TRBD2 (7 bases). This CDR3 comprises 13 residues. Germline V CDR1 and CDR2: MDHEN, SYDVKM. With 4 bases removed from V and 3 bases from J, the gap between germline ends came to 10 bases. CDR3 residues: CASSWGGGYEQYF. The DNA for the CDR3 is TGTGCCAGCAGTTGGGGGGGCGGCTACGAGCAGTACTTC.

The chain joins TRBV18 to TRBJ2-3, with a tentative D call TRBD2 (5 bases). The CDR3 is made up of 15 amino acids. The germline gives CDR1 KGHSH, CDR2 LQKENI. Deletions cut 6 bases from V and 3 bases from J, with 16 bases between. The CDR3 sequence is CASSQTTTSTDTQYF. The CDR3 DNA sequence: TGTGCCAGCTCGCAGACTACAACTTCAACAGATACGCAGTATTTT.

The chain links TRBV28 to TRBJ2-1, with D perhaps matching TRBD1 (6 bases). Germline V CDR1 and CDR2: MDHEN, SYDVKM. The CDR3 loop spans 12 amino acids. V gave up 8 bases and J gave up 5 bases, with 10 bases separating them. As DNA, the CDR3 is TGTGCCAGCCTGGGGGCGCACAATGAGCAGTTCTTC. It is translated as CASLGAHNEQFF.

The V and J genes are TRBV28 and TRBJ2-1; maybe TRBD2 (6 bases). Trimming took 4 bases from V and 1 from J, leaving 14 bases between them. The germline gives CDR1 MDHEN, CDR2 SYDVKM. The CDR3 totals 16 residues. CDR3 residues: CASSSPWGGSYNEQFF. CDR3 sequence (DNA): TGTGCCAGCAGTTCCCCCTGGGGAGGATCCTACAATGAGCAGTTCTTC.

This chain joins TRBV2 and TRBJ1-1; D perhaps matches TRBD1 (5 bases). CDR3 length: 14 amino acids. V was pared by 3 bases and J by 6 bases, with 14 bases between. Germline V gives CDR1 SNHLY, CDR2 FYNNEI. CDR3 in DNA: TGTGCCAGCAGTGAGTCCGGCAGGGCCCCTGAAGCTTTCTTT. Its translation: CASSESGRAPEAFF.

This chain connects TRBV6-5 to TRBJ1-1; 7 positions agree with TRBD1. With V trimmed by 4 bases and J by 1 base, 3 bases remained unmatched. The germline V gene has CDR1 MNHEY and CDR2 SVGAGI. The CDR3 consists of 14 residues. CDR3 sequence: CASSLRQGNTEAFF. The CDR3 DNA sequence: TGTGCCAGCAGTTTACGACAGGGGAACACTGAAGCTTTCTTT.

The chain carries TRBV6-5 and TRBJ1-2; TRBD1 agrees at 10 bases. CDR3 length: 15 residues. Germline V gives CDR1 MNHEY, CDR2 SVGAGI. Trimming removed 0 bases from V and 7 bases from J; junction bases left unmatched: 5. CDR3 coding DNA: TGTGCCAGCAGTTACTCCTGGGACAGGGGAGGTGGCTACACCTTC. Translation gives CASSYSWDRGGGYTF.

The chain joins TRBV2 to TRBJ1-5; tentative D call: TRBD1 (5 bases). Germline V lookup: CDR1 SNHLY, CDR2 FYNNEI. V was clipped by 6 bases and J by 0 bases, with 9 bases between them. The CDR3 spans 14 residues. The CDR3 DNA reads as TGTGCCAGCAGAGACAGAGTTAGCAATCAGCCCCAGCATTTT. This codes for CASRDRVSNQPQHF. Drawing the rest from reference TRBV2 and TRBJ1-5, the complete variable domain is EPEVTQTPSHQVTQMGQEVILRCVPISNHLYFYWYRQILGQKVEFLVSFYNNEISEKSEIFDDQFSVERPDGSNFTLKIRSTKLEDSAMYFCASRDRVSNQPQHFGDGTRLSIL.

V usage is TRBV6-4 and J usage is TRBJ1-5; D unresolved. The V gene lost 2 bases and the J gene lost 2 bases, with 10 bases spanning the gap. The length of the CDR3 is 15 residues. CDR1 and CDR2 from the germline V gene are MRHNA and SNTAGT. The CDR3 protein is CASSDNGVRNQPQHF. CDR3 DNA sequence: TGTGCCAGCAGTGACAACGGGGTTCGCAATCAGCCCCAGCATTTT.

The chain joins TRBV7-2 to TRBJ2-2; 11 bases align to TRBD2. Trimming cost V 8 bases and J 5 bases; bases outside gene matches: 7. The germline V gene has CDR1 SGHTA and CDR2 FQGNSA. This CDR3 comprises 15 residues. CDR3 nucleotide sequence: TGTGCCAGCCTCACTAGCGGGGGTGGTACCGGGGAGCTGTTTTTT. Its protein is CASLTSGGGTGELFF.

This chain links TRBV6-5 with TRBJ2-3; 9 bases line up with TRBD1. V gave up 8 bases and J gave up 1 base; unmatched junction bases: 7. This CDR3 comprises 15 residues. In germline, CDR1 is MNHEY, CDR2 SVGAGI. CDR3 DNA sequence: TGTGCCAGCGAGTGGCGGACAGGGGGCACAGATACGCAGTATTTT. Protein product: CASEWRTGGTDTQYF.